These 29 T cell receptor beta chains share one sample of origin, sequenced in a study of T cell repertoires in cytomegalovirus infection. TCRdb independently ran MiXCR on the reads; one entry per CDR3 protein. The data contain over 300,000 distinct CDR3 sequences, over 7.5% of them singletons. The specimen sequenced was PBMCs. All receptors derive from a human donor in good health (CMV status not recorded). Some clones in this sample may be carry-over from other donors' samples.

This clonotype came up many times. Here the CDR3 DNA reads TGTGCCAGCAGCCCCAGCGGGAGGGCGATAGAGACCCAGTACTTC. Amino acid sequence: CASSPSGRAIETQYF. The chain carries TRBV7-3 and TRBJ2-5, with 10 positions matching TRBD2. The CDR3 extends over 15 amino acids. Germline lookup yields CDR1 SGHTA and CDR2 FQGTGA. The ends lost 5 bases at V and 4 bases at J; junction bases unmatched: 7.

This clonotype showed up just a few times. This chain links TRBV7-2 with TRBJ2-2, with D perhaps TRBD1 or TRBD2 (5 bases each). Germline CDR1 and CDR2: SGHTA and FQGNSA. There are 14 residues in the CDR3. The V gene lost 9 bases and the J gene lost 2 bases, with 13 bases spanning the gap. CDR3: CASRGAVNTGELFF. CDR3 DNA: TGTGCCAGTAGGGGAGCGGTAAACACCGGGGAGCTGTTTTTT. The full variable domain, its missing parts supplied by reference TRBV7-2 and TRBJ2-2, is GAGVSQSPSNKVTEKGKDVELRCDPISGHTALYWYRQSLGQGLEFLIYFQGNSAPDKSGLPSDRFSAERTGGSVSTLTIQRTQQEDSAVYLCASRGAVNTGELFFGEGSRLTVL.

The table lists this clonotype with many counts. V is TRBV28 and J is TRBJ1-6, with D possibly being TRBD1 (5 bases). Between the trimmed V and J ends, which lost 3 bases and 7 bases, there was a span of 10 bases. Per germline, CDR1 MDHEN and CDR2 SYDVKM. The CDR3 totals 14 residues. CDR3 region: CASSFGGRNSPLHF. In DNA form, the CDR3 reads TGTGCCAGCAGTTTTGGGGGTCGGAATTCACCCCTCCACTTT.

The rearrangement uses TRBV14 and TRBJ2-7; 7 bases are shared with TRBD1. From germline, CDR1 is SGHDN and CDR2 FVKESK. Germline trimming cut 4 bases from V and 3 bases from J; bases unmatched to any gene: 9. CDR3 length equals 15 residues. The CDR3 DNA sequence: TGTGCCAGCAGCCCGGGACAGATGAGAGTCTACGAGCAGTACTTC. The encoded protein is CASSPGQMRVYEQYF.

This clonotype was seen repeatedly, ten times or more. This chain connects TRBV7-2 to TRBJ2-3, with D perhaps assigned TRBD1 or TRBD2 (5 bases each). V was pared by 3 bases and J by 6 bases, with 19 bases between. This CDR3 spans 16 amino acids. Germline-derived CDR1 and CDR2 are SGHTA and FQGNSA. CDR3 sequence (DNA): TGTGCCAGCAGCTTCCAGGGAGCGGCCCAAACGGATACGCAGTATTTT. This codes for CASSFQGAAQTDTQYF. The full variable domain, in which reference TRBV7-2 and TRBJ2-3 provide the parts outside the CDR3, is GAGVSQSPSNKVTEKGKDVELRCDPISGHTALYWYRQSLGQGLEFLIYFQGNSAPDKSGLPSDRFSAERTGGSVSTLTIQRTQQEDSAVYLCASSFQGAAQTDTQYFGPGTRLTVL.

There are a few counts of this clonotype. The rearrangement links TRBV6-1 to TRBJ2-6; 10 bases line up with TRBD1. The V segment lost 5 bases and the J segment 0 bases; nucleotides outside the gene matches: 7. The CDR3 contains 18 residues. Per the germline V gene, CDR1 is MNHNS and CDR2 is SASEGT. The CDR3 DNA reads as TGTGCCAGCAGTCTCCCGGGACAGGGGATCTCTGGGGCCAACGTCCTGACTTTC. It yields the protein CASSLPGQGISGANVLTF.

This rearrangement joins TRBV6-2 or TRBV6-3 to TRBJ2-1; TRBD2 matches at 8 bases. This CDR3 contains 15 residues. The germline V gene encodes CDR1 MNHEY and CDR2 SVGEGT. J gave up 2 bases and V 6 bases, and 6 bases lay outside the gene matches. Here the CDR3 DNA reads TGTGCCAGCAGCAACAGGCGGGGGGCCTACAATGAGCAGTTCTTC. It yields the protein CASSNRRGAYNEQFF.

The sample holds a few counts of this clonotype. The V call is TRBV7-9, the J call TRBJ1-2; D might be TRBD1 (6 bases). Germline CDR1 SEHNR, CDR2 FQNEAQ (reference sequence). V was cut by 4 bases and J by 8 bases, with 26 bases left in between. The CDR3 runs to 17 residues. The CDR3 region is CASSSPDGGGARYGYTF. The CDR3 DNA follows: TGTGCCAGCAGCTCACCGGACGGGGGGGGGGCGAGATACGGCTACACCTTC.

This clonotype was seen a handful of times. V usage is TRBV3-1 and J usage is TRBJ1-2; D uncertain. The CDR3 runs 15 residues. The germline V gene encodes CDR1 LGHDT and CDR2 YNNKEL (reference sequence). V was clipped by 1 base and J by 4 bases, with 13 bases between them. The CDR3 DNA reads TGTGCCAGCAGCCAAGGGGATCCTCCCTTCTATGGCTACACCTTC. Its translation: CASSQGDPPFYGYTF.

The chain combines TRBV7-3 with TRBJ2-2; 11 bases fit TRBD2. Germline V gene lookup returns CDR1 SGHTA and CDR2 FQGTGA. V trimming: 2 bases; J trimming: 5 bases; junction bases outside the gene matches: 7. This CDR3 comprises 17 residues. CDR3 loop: CASSLLAGGPGTGELFF. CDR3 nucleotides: TGTGCCAGCAGCTTATTAGCGGGAGGGCCGGGAACCGGGGAGCTGTTTTTT.

The CDR3 region is CSASRANTEAFF. Here the CDR3 DNA reads TGCAGTGCTAGCAGGGCGAACACTGAAGCTTTCTTT. The chain is built from TRBV20-1 and TRBJ1-1; a possible D gene is TRBD1 (5 bases). CDR3 size: 12 residues. CDR1 and CDR2 (germline): DFQATT, SNEGSKA (reference sequence). The V and J ends lost 3 bases and 1 base respectively, with 6 bases between them.

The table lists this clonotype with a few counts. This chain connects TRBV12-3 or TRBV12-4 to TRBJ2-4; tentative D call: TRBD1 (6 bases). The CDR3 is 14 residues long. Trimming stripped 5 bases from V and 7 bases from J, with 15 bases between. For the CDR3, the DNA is TGTGCCAGCAGTGACGGACCCCAGGGGAACATTCAGTACTTC. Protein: CASSDGPQGNIQYF.

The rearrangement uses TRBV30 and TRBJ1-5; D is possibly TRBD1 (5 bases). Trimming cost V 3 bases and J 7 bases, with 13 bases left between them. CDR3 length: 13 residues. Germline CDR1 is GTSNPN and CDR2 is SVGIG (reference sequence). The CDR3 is CAWRTGGKQPQHF. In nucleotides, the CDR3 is TGTGCCTGGAGAACCGGGGGGAAGCAGCCCCAGCATTTT.

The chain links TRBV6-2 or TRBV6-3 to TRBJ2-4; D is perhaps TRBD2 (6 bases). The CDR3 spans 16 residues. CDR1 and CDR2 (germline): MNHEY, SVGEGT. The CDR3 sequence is CGTSVPRGLAKNIQYF. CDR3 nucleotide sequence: TGTGGTACCAGTGTTCCGAGGGGACTAGCCAAAAACATTCAGTACTTC.

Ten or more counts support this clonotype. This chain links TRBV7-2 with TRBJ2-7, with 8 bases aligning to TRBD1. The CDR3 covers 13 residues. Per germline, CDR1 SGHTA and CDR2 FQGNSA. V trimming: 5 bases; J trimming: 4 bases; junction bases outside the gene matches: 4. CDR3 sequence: CASSRDRQYEQYF. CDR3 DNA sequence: TGTGCCAGCAGCCGGGACAGGCAGTACGAGCAGTACTTC.

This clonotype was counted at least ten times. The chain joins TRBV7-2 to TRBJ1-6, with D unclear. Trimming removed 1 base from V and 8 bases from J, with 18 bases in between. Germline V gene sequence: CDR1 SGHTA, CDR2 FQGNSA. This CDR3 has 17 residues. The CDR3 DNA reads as TGTGCCAGCAGCTTAGGCAAGAGTCTTACGGGAGATTCACCCCTCCACTTT. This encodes CASSLGKSLTGDSPLHF.

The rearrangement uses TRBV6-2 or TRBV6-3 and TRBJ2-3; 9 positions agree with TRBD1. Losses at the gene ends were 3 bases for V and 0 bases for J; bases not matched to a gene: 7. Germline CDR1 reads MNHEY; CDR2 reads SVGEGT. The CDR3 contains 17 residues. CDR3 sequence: CASSYFTGGGSTDTQYF. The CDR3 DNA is TGTGCCAGCAGTTATTTCACAGGGGGCGGAAGCACAGATACGCAGTATTTT.

CDR3 loop: CASRGRGRGDTQYF. The CDR3 nucleotides are TGTGCCAGCAGAGGCAGGGGGCGTGGAGATACGCAGTATTTT. The chain links TRBV5-6 to TRBJ2-3; 8 bases fit TRBD1. Trimming at V came to 5 bases and at J to 5 bases, leaving 7 bases not matched to a gene. CDR1 SGHDT and CDR2 YYEEEE come from the germline V gene. CDR3 size: 14 residues.

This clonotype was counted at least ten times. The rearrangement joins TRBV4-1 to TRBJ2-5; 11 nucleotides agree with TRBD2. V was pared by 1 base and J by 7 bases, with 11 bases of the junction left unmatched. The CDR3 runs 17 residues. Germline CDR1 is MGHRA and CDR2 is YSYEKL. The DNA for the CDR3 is TGCGCCAGCAGCCAAGTTCCCGGGACTAGCGGACGCCTGACCCAGTACTTC. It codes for CASSQVPGTSGRLTQYF.

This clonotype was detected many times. This CDR3 is CASSGVAGDFDEQFF. The CDR3 DNA reads TGCGCCAGCAGCGGAGTAGCGGGAGACTTTGATGAGCAGTTCTTC. The V and J genes are TRBV4-1 and TRBJ2-1; 9 nucleotides line up with TRBD2. Germline V gene lookup returns CDR1 MGHRA and CDR2 YSYEKL. Trimming at V came to 5 bases and at J to 8 bases, leaving 10 bases not matched to a gene. This CDR3 comprises 15 residues.

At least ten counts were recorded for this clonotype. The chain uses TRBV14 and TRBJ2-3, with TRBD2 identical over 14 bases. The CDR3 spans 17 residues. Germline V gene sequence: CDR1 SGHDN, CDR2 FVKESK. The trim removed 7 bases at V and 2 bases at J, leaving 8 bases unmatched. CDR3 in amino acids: CASNRGLAGGHTDTQYF. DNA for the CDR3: TGTGCCAGCAACAGAGGACTAGCGGGGGGCCACACAGATACGCAGTATTTT.

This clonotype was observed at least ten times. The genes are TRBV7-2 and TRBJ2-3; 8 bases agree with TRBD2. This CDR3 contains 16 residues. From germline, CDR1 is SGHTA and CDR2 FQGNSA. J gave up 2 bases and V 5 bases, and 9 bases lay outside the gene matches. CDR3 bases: TGTGCCAGCAGCCTCACCTTAGCGGGGTTCACAGATACGCAGTATTTT. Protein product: CASSLTLAGFTDTQYF.

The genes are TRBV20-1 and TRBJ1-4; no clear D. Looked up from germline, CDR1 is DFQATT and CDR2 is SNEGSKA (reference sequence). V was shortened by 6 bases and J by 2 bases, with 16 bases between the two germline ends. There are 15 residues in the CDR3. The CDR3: CSAEGGDMTNEKLFF. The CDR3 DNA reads TGCAGTGCCGAGGGAGGAGATATGACTAATGAAAAACTGTTTTTT.

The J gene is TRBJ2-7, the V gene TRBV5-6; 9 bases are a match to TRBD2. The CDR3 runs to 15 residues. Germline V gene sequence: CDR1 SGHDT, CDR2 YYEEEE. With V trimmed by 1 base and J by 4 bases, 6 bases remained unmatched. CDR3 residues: CASSLRASGEYEQYF. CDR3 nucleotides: TGTGCCAGCAGCTTGAGGGCTAGCGGGGAATACGAGCAGTACTTC.

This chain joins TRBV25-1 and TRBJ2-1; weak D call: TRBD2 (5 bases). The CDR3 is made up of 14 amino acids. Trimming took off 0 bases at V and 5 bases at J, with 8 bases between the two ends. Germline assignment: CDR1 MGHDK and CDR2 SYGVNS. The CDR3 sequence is CASSEYGENNEQFF. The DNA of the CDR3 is TGTGCCAGCAGTGAATACGGGGAAAACAATGAGCAGTTCTTC.

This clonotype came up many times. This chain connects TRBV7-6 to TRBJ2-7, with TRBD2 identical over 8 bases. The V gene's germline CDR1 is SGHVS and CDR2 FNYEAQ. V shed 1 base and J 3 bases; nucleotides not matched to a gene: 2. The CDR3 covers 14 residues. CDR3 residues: CASSLEGTSYEQYF. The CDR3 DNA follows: TGTGCCAGCAGCTTAGAAGGGACTAGCTACGAGCAGTACTTC.

CDR3 residues: CAISDRPGNQPQHF. The CDR3 nucleotides are TGTGCCATCTCGGACAGGCCCGGCAATCAGCCCCAGCATTTT. The chain employs TRBV10-3 and TRBJ1-5; TRBD1 matches 7 bases. This CDR3 has 14 residues. Germline V gene sequence: CDR1 ENHRY, CDR2 SYGVKD. The ends lost 8 bases at V and 2 bases at J; junction bases unmatched: 6.

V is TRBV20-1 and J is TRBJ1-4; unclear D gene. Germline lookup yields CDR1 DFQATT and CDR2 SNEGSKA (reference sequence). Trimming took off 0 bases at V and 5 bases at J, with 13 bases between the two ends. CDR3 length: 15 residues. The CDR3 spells CSARDGLGFNEKLFF. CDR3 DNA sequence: TGCAGTGCTAGAGATGGATTGGGATTCAATGAAAAACTGTTTTTT.

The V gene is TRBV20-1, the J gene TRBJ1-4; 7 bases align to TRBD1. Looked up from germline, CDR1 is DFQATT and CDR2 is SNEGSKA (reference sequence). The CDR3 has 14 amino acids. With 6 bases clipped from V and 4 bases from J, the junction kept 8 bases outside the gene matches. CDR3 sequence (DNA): TGCAGTGCGGGCAAGGGGGCGGGTAATGAAAAACTGTTTTTT. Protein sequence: CSAGKGAGNEKLFF.